This T cell receptor (beta chain) originates from a study of blood T cell repertoires in COVID-19 (TCRdb year 2020). About the full investigation: The collaborator samples originated in the United States, Italy and Spain and spanned the acute and convalescent phases of COVID-19. The prospective study material was composed of cDNA or gDNA derived from T cells, B-cell-depleted T cells, or PBMCs. Subjects who had been exposed to COVID-19, were actively infected with it, or had recovered from it provided the deeply sampled blood TCRbeta repertoires that made up the dataset. A freely available public database, intended as a resource for researchers studying the immune response to SARS-CoV-2, is where the repertoires were released. Samples were obtained from the ongoing ImmuneRACE study (first 160 participants) and from some 1,300 subjects provided by 6 global collaborators. A de-identified subject ID, COVID-19 status, age in years and sex were almost always included in the sample metadata. Where available, HLA class I and class II types were obtained from metadata supplied by the sample provider rather than from assay-based typing.

Notes on this clone: Its antigen specificity is not known. Base qualities are not at hand, and no much larger clone is one base apart.

One collaborating source in Seattle enrolled patients during active infection and followed them longitudinally through the course of disease. The collaborating institutions used their own protocols to collect whole blood in K2EDTA tubes. For TCRbeta analysis, collaborators shipped samples in one of three forms: frozen whole blood, isolated PBMCs, or DNA extracted from either of those sample types. The immunoSEQ Assay, a bias-controlled multiplex PCR, was used to amplify TCRbeta CDR3 regions from genomic DNA. In the paper's pipeline: The number of nucleated cells in each sample was estimated from the amplification of reference gene primers within the assay. To quantify the absolute abundance of each unique TCRbeta CDR3 rearrangement, sequence reads were collapsed and filtered. For each sample, productive Simpson clonality was calculated by taking the square root of Simpson's diversity index across productive rearrangements. As stored in TCRdb, this immuneACCESS dataset retains in-frame rearrangements with V and J assigned. A fraction of the clones does not appear; measured against another copy, unresolved V genes explain less than half of the discrepancy, and the remainder lacks a known reason. V, J and clone size are taken as reported in that table, and D and trimming were inferred from the DNA itself. This sample has 35,000 to 40,000 clones in its table, and 80% to 90% of those were observed once. Together, the top ten hold approximately 1.7% of the sample.

V is reduced by 4 bases and J by 4 bases, leaving a spacing of 16 bases between them. From the germline V gene, CDR1 is SGHAT and CDR2 is FQNNGV. Spanning cysteine to phenylalanine, the CDR3 consists of 15 amino acids. Of all the DNA, just the CDR3 is kept, 45 bases in frame from base 1. What the work shows at the level of the full study, not this receptor alone: Clinical and demographic metadata were provided uncurated, with the amount varying by source and participant.

Sequences were obtained from peripheral blood. The source is a man aged 55 to 69 with COVID-19, enrolled during active disease. The sequence joins TRBV11-2 to TRBJ1-1; TRBD1 might be the D gene, on 6 matching bases. The bases read TGTGCCAGCAGCTCCCTAGGGGGGGTCGTCACTGAAGCTTTCTTT. Translated, it gives CASSSLGGVVTEAFF.